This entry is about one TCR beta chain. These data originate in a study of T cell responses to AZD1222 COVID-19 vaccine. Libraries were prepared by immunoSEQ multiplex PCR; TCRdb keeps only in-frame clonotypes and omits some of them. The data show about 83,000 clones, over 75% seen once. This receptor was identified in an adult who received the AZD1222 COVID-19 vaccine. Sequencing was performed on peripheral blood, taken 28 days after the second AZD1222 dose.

This chain's CDR3 is CAWSQGAIYEQYF. The CDR3 nucleotides read TGTGCCTGGAGCCAGGGGGCAATTTACGAGCAGTACTTC. The rearrangement joins TRBV30 to TRBJ2-7; TRBD1 matches at 8 bases. Germline values: CDR1 GTSNPN, CDR2 SVGIG (reference sequence). The CDR3 is 13 amino acids. Unmatched junction bases numbered 5, after V lost 3 bases and J lost 4 bases.